The table lists the clone carrying this T cell receptor (beta chain) with a few counts. Its antigen remains unknown. This entry belongs to a study of human T cells and chemical hapten exposure. Findings and limits, study-wide: Patch test score rose with PT1 expanded TCRs, significant at 8, 16, 32, not 4. Healthy people's immune response may differ from that of the donors, who had alopecia.

TCRdb reprocessed the RACE reads with MiXCR, giving one entry per CDR3 protein. The sample consists of roughly 200,000 distinct CDR3 sequences, 20% to 25% of them appearing once. Noted time point: patch test 3, about 24 weeks after DPC sensitization. The treatment is: therapeutic diphenylcyclopropenone sensitization with weekly scalp DPC. CDR1 is DFQATT and CDR2 is SNEGSKA in the germline V gene (reference sequence). CDR3 length: 12 amino acids. V was cut by 3 bases and J by 8 bases, with 8 bases left in between. Sequences were derived from whole blood, sampled in connection with sensitization to the hapten diphenylcyclopropenone (DPC). The J gene is TRBJ1-6, the V gene TRBV20-1, with D possibly TRBD1 on 5 matching bases. This sequence originates from a middle-aged woman with alopecia areata. Some clones in this sample may be carry-over from other donors' samples. The CDR3 protein is CSAREGHSPLHF. CDR3 sequence (DNA): TGCAGTGCTAGGGAGGGACATTCACCCCTCCACTTT.